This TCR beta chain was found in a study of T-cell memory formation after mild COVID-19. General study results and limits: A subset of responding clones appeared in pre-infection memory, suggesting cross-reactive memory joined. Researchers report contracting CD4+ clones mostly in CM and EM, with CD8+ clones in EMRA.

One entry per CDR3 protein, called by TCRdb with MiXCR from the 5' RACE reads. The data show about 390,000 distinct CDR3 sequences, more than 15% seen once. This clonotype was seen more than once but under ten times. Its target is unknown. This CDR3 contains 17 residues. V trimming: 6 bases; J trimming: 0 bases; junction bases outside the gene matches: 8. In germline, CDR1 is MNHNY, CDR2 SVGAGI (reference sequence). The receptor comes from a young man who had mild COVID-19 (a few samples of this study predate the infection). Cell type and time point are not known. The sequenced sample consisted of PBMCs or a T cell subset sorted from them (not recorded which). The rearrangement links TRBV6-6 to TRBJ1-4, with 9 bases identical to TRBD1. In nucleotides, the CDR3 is TGTGCCAGCAGCCAACAGGGGGCCAGGTCAACTAATGAAAAACTGTTTTTT. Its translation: CASSQQGARSTNEKLFF.